Each of the 14 T cell receptor beta chains below was sequenced from the same sample in a study of T cell responses to AZD1222 COVID-19 vaccine. Assay: immunoSEQ multiplex PCR; the TCRdb copy retains only in-frame clones and omits some. The table shows 140,000 or so clones, with roughly 87% occurring only once. Specimen: peripheral blood, collected 28 days after the second AZD1222 dose. Receptor source: an adult who received the AZD1222 COVID-19 vaccine.

The chain is built from TRBV14 and TRBJ2-7, with TRBD2 as a possible D gene (6 bases). Trimming removed 1 base at V and 0 bases at J, with 7 bases between. The CDR3 contains 14 residues. Germline lookup yields CDR1 SGHDN and CDR2 FVKESK. The CDR3 protein is CASSQVGGSYEQYF. The CDR3 region has the DNA TGTGCCAGCAGCCAAGTCGGGGGCTCCTACGAGCAGTACTTC.

This chain connects TRBV27 to TRBJ2-7; D might be TRBD1 (6 bases). Germline V CDR1 and CDR2: MNHEY, SMNVEV (reference sequence). The V end was cut by 3 bases, the J end by 3 bases, with 15 bases between. CDR3 length equals 15 residues. The CDR3 protein is CASSFSRGDLYEQYF. DNA of the CDR3: TGTGCCAGCAGTTTTTCCAGGGGAGATCTCTACGAGCAGTACTTC.

The CDR3 is CASSPRQGAIYEQYF. CDR3 coding DNA: TGTGCCAGCAGCCCTCGGCAGGGGGCCATCTACGAGCAGTACTTC. The rearrangement joins TRBV7-9 to TRBJ2-7; TRBD1 agrees at 8 bases. The V segment lost 5 bases and the J segment 3 bases; nucleotides outside the gene matches: 9. From germline, CDR1 is SEHNR and CDR2 FQNEAQ (reference sequence). The CDR3 is 15 residues long. Filled out from reference TRBV7-9 and TRBJ2-7, the complete variable domain reads DTGVSQNPRHKITKRGQNVTFRCDPISEHNRLYWYRQTLGQGPEFLTYFQNEAQLEKSRLLSDRFSAERPKGSFSTLEIQRTEQGDSAMYLCASSPRQGAIYEQYFGPGTRLTVT.

V is TRBV14 and J is TRBJ2-7; no clear D. This CDR3 has 13 residues. The ends were cut back, 4 bases at V and 2 bases at J, with 9 bases in the middle. In germline, CDR1 is SGHDN, CDR2 FVKESK. CDR3 amino acids: CASSLSGPYEQYF. The CDR3 bases are TGTGCCAGCAGCCTCTCCGGGCCCTACGAGCAGTACTTC.

J is TRBJ1-3 and V is TRBV3-1 (or the pseudogene TRBV3-2); D not resolved. Germline loops: CDR1 LGHDT, CDR2 YNNKEL (reference sequence). The CDR3 extends over 12 amino acids. V was clipped by 5 bases and J by 2 bases, with 4 bases between them. In DNA, the CDR3 is TGTGCCAGCAGCGACCCTGGAAACACCATATATTTT. Amino acids: CASSDPGNTIYF.

The V gene is TRBV29-1, the J gene TRBJ1-2; D remains ambiguous. This CDR3 is 13 amino acids long. Germline CDR1 and CDR2: SQVTM and ANQGSEA. With 7 bases removed from V and 8 bases from J, the gap between germline ends came to 20 bases. DNA for the CDR3: TGCAGCGACAAGGACTCCAGGCCGGGGGGCTACACCTTC. It codes for CSDKDSRPGGYTF.

The chain couples TRBV7-3 to TRBJ2-1; D not certain. The CDR3 loop spans 14 amino acids. V was pared by 2 bases and J by 8 bases, with 13 bases between. Germline values: CDR1 SGHTA, CDR2 FQGTGA. CDR3 sequence (DNA): TGTGCCAGCAGCTTACAGAGGTCGTCGGATGAGCAGTTCTTC. As protein: CASSLQRSSDEQFF.

This rearrangement joins TRBV4-3 to TRBJ2-2; D unresolved. The CDR3 has 15 amino acids. V was shortened by 3 bases and J by 6 bases, with 14 bases between the two germline ends. Germline V gives CDR1 LGHNA, CDR2 YSLEER. CDR3 DNA sequence: TGCGCCAGCAGCCAGGGATTCGGTAACGCCGGGGAGCTGTTTTTT. This sequence encodes CASSQGFGNAGELFF.

V is TRBV7-2 and J is TRBJ2-1, with no clear D. There are 16 residues in the CDR3. Germline V gives CDR1 SGHTA, CDR2 FQGNSA. V was cut by 0 bases and J by 6 bases, with 15 bases left in between. In DNA form, the CDR3 reads TGTGCCAGCAGCTTAGCGGGGATCACCTTCGGCAATGAGCAGTTCTTC. Residues: CASSLAGITFGNEQFF.

This chain uses TRBV5-1 with TRBJ1-3; 7 bases align to TRBD1. The length of the CDR3 is 15 residues. With 4 bases clipped from V and 4 bases from J, the junction kept 8 bases outside the gene matches. Germline CDR1 SGHRS, CDR2 YFSETQ. The CDR3 spells CASSAQGTSGNTIYF. As DNA, the CDR3 is TGCGCCAGCAGCGCACAGGGGACCTCCGGAAACACCATATATTTT.

This clone has a handful of counts. The chain has TRBV12-5 and TRBJ1-5; 7 nucleotides agree with TRBD1. Germline V CDR1 and CDR2: LGHNT, FRNRAP. The CDR3 extends over 17 amino acids. J lost 1 base, V lost 5 bases, and 11 bases had no gene match. CDR3 protein: CASGLGQILGSNQPQHF. For the CDR3, the DNA is TGTGCTAGTGGTCTGGGACAGATCCTTGGAAGCAATCAGCCCCAGCATTTT.

Only one count was recorded for this clone. V gene TRBV9 combines with J gene TRBJ2-1; 9 nucleotides align to TRBD1. Germline values: CDR1 SGDLS, CDR2 YYNGEE. The V segment lost 4 bases and the J segment 2 bases; nucleotides outside the gene matches: 7. The CDR3 totals 16 residues. The CDR3 DNA reads as TGTGCCAGCAGCTTCGGGACAGGGAAGGCCTACAATGAGCAGTTCTTC. Its protein product is CASSFGTGKAYNEQFF. Based on the CDR3 plus reference TRBV9 and TRBJ2-1, the full variable domain is DSGVTQTPKHLITATGQRVTLRCSPRSGDLSVYWYQQSLDQGLQFLIQYYNGEERAKGNILERFSAQQFPDLHSELNLSSLELGDSALYFCASSFGTGKAYNEQFFGPGTRLTVL.

This clone was detected once. The chain joins TRBV29-1 to TRBJ1-3; D remains unclear. CDR1 and CDR2 (germline): SQVTM, ANQGSEA. The CDR3 loop spans 14 amino acids. Trimming stripped 7 bases from V and 0 bases from J, with 13 bases between. The chain's CDR3 is CSGRAPSSGNTIYF. In DNA form, the CDR3 reads TGCAGCGGTAGGGCCCCAAGCTCTGGAAACACCATATATTTT.

A single count supports this clone. The V and J genes are TRBV11-3 and TRBJ2-7; D tentatively fits TRBD1 or TRBD2 (5 bases each). The CDR3 has 15 residues. Germline values: CDR1 SGHNT, CDR2 YENEEA. The germline V and J ends were trimmed by 1 base and 3 bases, with 13 bases remaining between them. CDR3 sequence: CASSLGGENVYEQYF. CDR3 DNA: TGTGCCAGCAGCTTAGGAGGGGAGAACGTCTACGAGCAGTACTTC. Together with reference TRBV11-3 and TRBJ2-7, the CDR3 gives the full variable domain: EAGVVQSPRYKIIEKKQPVAFWCNPISGHNTLYWYLQNLGQGPELLIRYENEEAVDDSQLPKDRFSAERLKGVDSTLKIQPAELGDSAVYLCASSLGGENVYEQYFGPGTRLTVT.